This T cell receptor (beta chain) stems from a study of blood T cell repertoires in COVID-19. CDR3 length equals 15 residues. Per the germline V gene, CDR1 is SGHNT and CDR2 is YYREEE (reference sequence). V lost 4 bases and J 2 bases, leaving 16 bases between the germline ends. Measured with immunoSEQ multiplex PCR; TCRdb has only the in-frame clones, and not every one. The sample holds more than 100,000 clones, approximately 90% seen once. Input material: peripheral blood. This rearrangement joins TRBV5-4 to TRBJ2-7, with D possibly matching TRBD1 (7 bases). The receptor's source is a woman of 80 years or more in a cohort sampled during active COVID-19. The CDR3 region has the DNA TGTGCCAGCAGCATTAGACAGGGAGGACCCTACGAGCAGTACTTC. This sequence encodes CASSIRQGGPYEQYF.